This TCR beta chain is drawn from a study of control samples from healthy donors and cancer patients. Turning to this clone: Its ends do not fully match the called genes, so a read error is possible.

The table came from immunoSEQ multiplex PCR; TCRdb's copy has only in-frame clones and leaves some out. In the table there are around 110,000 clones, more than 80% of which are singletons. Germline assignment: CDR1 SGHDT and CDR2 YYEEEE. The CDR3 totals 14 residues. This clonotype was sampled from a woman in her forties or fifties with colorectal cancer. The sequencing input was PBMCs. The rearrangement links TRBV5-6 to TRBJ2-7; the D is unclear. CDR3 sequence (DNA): TGTGCCAGCAGCTTGCTCTCTTCTGGGCTCATCCTGGGCTTC. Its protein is CASSLLSSGLILGF.